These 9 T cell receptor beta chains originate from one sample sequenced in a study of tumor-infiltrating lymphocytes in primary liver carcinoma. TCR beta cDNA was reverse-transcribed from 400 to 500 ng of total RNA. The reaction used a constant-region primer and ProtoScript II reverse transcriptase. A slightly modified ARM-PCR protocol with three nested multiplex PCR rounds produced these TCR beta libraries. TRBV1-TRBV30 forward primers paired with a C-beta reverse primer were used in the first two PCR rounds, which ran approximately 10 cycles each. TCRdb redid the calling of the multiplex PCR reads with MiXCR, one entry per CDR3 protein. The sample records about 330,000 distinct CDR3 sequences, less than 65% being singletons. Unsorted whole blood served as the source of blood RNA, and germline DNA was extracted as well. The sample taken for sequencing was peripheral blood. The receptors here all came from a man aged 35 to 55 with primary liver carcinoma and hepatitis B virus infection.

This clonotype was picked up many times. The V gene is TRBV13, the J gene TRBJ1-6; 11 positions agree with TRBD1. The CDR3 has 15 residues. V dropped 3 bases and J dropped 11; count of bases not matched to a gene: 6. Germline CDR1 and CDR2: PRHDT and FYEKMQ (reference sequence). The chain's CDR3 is CASSLFGQGAAPLHF. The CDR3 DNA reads TGTGCCAGCAGCTTGTTCGGACAGGGGGCTGCACCCCTCCACTTT.

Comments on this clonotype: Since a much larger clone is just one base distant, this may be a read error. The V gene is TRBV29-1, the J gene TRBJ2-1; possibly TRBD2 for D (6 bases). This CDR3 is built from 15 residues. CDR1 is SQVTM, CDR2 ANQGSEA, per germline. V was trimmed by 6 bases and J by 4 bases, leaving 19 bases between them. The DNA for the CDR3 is TGCAGCGTGCCTTGGCCGGGGAGGATATACAATGAGCAGTTCTTC. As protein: CSVPWPGRIYNEQFF.

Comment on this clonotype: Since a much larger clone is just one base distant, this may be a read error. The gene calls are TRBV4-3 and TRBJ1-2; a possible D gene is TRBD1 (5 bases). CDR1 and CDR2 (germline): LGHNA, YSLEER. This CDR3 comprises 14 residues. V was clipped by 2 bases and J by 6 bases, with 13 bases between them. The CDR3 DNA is TGCGCCAGCAGCCAATTATCTTCCAGGGATGGCTACACCTTC. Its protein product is CASSQLSSRDGYTF.

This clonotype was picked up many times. The CDR3 sequence: CASSYVSYPQETQYF. CDR3 in DNA: TGTGCCAGCAGTTACGTAAGCTATCCCCAAGAGACCCAGTACTTC. The chain links TRBV6-1 to TRBJ2-5, with no clear D. Germline CDR1 and CDR2: MNHNS and SASEGT. V lost 5 bases and J lost 1, with 14 bases in between. The CDR3 extends over 15 amino acids.

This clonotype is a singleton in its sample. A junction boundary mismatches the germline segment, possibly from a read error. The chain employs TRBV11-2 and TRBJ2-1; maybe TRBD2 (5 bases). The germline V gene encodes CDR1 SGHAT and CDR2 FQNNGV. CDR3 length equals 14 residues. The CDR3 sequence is CACSFTGFHIEQFF. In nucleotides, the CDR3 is TGTGCCTGCAGCTTCACGGGATTTCACATTGAGCAGTTCTTC.

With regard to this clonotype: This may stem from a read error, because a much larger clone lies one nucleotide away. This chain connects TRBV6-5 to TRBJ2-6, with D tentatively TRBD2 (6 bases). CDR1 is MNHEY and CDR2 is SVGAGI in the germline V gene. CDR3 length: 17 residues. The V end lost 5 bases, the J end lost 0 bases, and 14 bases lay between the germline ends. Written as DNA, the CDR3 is TGTGCCAGCAGTCAGACAGCGGGCTTCTCTGGGGCCAACGTCCTGACTTTC. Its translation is CASSQTAGFSGANVLTF.

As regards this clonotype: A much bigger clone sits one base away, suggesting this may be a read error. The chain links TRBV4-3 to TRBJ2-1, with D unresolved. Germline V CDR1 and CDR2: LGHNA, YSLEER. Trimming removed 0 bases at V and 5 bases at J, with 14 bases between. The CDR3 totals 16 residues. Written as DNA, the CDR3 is TGCGCCAGCAGCCAAGATCACCTAACGGTCCACAATGAGCAGTTCTTC. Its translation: CASSQDHLTVHNEQFF.

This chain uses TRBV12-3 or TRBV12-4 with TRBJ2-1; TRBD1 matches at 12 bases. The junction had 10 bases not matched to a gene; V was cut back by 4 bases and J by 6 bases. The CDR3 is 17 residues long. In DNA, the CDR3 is TGTGCCAGCAGTTCAGTTTTTGGGACAGGGGGCGGCAATGAGCAGTTCTTC. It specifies CASSSVFGTGGGNEQFF.

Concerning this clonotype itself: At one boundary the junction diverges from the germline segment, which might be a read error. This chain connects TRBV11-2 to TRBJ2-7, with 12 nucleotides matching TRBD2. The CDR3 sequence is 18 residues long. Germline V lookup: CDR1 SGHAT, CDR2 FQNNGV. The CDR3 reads CASSLHLRTSGTSYEHYF. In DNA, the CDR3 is TGTGCCAGCAGCTTACACCTCCGGACTAGCGGGACCTCCTACGAGCATTACTTC.